This TCR beta chain is drawn from a study of identical twins. The V and J ends lost 3 bases and 2 bases respectively, with 10 bases between them. Germline V gene data show CDR1 as SQVTM and CDR2 as ANQGSEA. This CDR3 has 14 amino acids. This clonotype has a count of ten or more. What it binds is not known. Study findings and constraints: Abundant cord blood beta clonotypes carried fewer insertions; memory repertoires showed none.

Among all donors, each was a healthy Caucasian. Each cDNA held unique molecular identifiers, and template switching gave it a universal primer site. In TCRdb, the 5' RACE reads were re-called with MiXCR into one record per CDR3 protein. The data contain 500,000 to 650,000 distinct CDR3 sequences, about 7.1% of them singletons. The data also belong to a second study, concerning yellow fever vaccine responses in identical twins.

This clonotype was obtained from a woman under 30 in good health. This sequence joins TRBV29-1 and TRBJ2-2, with a possible D match to TRBD2 (6 bases). Sequences were obtained from PBMCs. Here the CDR3 reads CSVDGGINTGELFF. The CDR3 nucleotides are TGCAGCGTTGACGGAGGGATCAACACCGGGGAGCTGTTTTTT.